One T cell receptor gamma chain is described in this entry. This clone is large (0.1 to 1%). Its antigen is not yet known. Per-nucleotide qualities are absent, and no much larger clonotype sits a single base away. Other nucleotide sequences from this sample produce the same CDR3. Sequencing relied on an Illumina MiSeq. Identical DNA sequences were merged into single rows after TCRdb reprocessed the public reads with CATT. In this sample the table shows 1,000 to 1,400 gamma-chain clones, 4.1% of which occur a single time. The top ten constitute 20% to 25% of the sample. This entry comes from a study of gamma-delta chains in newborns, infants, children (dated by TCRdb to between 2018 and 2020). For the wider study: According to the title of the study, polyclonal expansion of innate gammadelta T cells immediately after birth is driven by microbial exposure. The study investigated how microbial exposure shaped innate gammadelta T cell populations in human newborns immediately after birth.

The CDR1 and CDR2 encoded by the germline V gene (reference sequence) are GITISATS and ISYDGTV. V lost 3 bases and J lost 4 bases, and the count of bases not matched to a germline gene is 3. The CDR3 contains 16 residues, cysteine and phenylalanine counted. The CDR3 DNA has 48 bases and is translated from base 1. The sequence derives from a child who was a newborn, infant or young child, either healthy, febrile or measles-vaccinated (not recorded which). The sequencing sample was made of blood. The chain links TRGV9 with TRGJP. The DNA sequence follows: TGTGCCTTGTGGGAGAATCAAGAGTTGGGCAAAAAAATCAAGGTATTT. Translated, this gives CALWENQELGKKIKVF.